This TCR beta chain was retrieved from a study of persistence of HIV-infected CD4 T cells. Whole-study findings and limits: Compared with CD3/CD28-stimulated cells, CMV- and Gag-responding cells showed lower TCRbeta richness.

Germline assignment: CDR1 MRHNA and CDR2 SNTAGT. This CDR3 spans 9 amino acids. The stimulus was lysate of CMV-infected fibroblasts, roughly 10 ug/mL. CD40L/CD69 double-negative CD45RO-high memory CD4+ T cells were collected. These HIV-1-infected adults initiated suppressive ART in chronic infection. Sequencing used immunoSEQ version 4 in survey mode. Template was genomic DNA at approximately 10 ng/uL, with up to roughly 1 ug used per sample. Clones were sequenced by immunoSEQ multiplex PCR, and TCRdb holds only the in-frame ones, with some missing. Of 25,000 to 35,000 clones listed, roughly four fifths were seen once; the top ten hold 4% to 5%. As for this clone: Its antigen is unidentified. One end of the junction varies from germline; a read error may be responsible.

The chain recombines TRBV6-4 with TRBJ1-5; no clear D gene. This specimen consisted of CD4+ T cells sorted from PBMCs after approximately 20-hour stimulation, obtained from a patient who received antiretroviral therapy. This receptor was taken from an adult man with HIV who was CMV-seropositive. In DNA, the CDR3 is TGTGCCAGCAAGCAGCCCCAGCATTTT. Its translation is CASKQPQHF.